This note documents a single T cell receptor (beta chain) sequence. Trimming cost V 5 bases and J 7 bases, with 12 bases left between them. Per the germline V gene, CDR1 is MNHEY and CDR2 is SVGAGI. The CDR3 runs to 14 residues. Participants' own reports of clinical history determined their cohort assignment. Sequenced by immunoSEQ multiplex PCR; TCRdb stores in-frame clones only, minus some. The data show around 330,000 clones, approximately 88% seen once. This entry belongs to a study of blood T cell repertoires in COVID-19. This chain joins TRBV6-5 and TRBJ1-6; D is possibly TRBD1 (6 bases). The TCR sequence derives from a man between 60 and 75 years old who had recovered from COVID-19. Sequencing was done on a sample of PBMCs or T cells enriched from blood (not recorded which). Here the CDR3 reads CASSRQVQNSPLHF. Here the CDR3 DNA reads TGTGCCAGCAGTCGACAGGTCCAGAATTCACCCCTCCACTTT.